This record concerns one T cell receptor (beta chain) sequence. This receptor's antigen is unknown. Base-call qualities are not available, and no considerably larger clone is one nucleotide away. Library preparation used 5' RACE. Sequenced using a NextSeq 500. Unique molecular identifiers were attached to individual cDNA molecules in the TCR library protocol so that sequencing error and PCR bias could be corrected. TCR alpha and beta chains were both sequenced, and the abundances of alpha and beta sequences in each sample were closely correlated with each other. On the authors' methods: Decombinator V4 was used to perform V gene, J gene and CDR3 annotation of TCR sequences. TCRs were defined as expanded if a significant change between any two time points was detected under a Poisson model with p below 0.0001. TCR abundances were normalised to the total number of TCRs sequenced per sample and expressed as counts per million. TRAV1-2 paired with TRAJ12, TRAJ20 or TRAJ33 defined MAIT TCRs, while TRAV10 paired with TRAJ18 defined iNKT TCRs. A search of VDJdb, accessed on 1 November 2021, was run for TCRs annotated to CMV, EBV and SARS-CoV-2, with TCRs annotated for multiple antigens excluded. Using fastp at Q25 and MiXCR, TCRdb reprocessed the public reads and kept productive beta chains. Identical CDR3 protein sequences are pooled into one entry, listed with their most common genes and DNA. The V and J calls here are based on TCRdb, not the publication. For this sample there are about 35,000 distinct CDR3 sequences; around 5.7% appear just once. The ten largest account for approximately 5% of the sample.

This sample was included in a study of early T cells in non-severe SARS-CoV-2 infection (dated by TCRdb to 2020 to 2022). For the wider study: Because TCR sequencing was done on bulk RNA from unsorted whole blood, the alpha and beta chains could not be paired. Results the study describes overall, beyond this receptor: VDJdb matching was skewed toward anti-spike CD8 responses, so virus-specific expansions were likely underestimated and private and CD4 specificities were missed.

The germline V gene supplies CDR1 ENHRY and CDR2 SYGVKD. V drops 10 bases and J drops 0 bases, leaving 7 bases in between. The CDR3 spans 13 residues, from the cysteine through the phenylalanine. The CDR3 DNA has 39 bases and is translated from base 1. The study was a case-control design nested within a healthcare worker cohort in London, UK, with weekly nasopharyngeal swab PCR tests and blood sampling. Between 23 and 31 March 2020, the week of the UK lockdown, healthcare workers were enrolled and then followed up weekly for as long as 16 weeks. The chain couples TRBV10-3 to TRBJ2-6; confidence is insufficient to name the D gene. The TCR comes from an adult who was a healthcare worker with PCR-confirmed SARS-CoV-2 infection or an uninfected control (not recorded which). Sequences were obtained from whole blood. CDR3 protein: CATTLSGANVLTF. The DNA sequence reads TGTGCCACCACTCTCTCTGGGGCCAACGTCCTGACTTTC.